Presented here are 12 T cell receptor beta chains from one specimen sequenced in a study of T-cell memory formation after mild COVID-19. TCRdb ran MiXCR on the 5' RACE reads and lists one entry per CDR3 protein. The sample contains about 290,000 distinct CDR3 sequences, approximately 16% of which appear only once. The source material was PBMCs or a T cell subset sorted from them (not recorded which). The origin of the receptors is a man aged 18-30 years who had mild COVID-19 (a few samples of this study predate the infection). Cell type and time point are not known.

This clonotype was seen more than once but under ten times. The V and J genes are TRBV5-4 and TRBJ2-3; no firm D call. Germline lookup yields CDR1 SGHNT and CDR2 YYREEE (reference sequence). The CDR3 runs to 15 residues. Trimming left V 4 bases short and J 2 bases short, with 14 bases between. The CDR3 DNA reads as TGTGCCAGCAGCGCGTCGGTCTGGGACACAGATACGCAGTATTTT. Amino acid sequence: CASSASVWDTDTQYF. Supplemented by reference TRBV5-4 and TRBJ2-3, the full variable domain reads ETGVTQSPTHLIKTRGQQVTLRCSSQSGHNTVSWYQQALGQGPQFIFQYYREEENGRGNFPPRFSGLQFPNYSSELNVNALELDDSALYLCASSASVWDTDTQYFGPGTRLTVL.

This clonotype was counted a few times. The rearrangement uses TRBV6-5 and TRBJ2-7, with D perhaps given as TRBD1 or TRBD2 (5 bases each). From germline, CDR1 is MNHEY and CDR2 SVGAGI. CDR3 size: 14 residues. V shed 0 bases and J shed 3 bases, with 9 bases lying between them. The CDR3 loop reads CASSYSMGDYEQYF. In DNA form, the CDR3 reads TGTGCCAGCAGTTACTCGATGGGGGACTACGAGCAGTACTTC.

This clonotype occurred many times. The chain couples TRBV4-1 to TRBJ2-1; D is ambiguous. Trimming stripped 2 bases from V and 8 bases from J, with 16 bases between. The CDR3 has 15 residues. CDR1 is MGHRA and CDR2 is YSYEKL in the germline V gene. CDR3 in DNA: TGCGCCAGCAGCCAACCCTGGGCGGAACTCCATGAGCAGTTCTTC. It specifies CASSQPWAELHEQFF.

This clonotype showed up just a few times. The rearrangement uses TRBV7-3 and TRBJ2-5, with D maybe TRBD1 (5 bases). V lost 0 bases and J 1 base, leaving 6 bases between the germline ends. The V gene's germline CDR1 is SGHTA and CDR2 FQGTGA. This CDR3 spans 14 amino acids. CDR3 protein: CASSLTGLQETQYF. The CDR3 DNA sequence: TGTGCCAGCAGCTTAACGGGGCTCCAAGAGACCCAGTACTTC.

This chain joins TRBV5-5 and TRBJ2-5; either TRBD1 or TRBD2 may supply D (5 bases each). Trimming took 2 bases from V and 7 from J, leaving 18 bases between them. The germline CDR1 and CDR2 sequences are SGHKS and YYEKEE (reference sequence). The length of the CDR3 is 15 residues. The CDR3 protein is CASSFGQGMGRTQYF. The CDR3 DNA reads TGTGCCAGCAGCTTCGGACAAGGGATGGGGAGGACCCAGTACTTC.

This clonotype was seen a handful of times. This chain uses TRBV6-1 with TRBJ1-5; tentatively, D is TRBD1 (5 bases). Looked up from germline, CDR1 is MNHNS and CDR2 is SASEGT. Between the trimmed V and J ends, which lost 7 bases and 4 bases, there was a span of 17 bases. The CDR3 consists of 15 residues. The CDR3 nucleotides are TGTGCCAGCACGACAGCTTGGGACCCTAATCAGCCCCAGCATTTT. It translates to CASTTAWDPNQPQHF.

Details on this clonotype: Lacking the conserved final phenylalanine or tryptophan, this CDR3 likely reflects a read error. The chain uses TRBV29-1 and TRBJ2-5, with TRBD1 matching over 8 bases. This CDR3 region has 13 residues. Per the germline V gene, CDR1 is SQVTM and CDR2 is ANQGSEA. V trimming: 3 bases; J trimming: 2 bases; junction bases outside the gene matches: 2. This CDR3 reads CSVDRTGQETQYL. The CDR3 DNA reads TGCAGCGTTGACCGGACAGGGCAAGAGACCCAGTACTTA.

This chain joins TRBV4-1 and TRBJ2-1; TRBD2 is a possible D gene (5 bases). Germline CDR1 is MGHRA and CDR2 is YSYEKL. With 3 bases removed from V and 0 bases from J, the gap between germline ends came to 9 bases. CDR3 size: 15 residues. CDR3 sequence (DNA): TGCGCCAGCAGCCAGCGGGCCAGCTCCTACAATGAGCAGTTCTTC. It codes for CASSQRASSYNEQFF.

The chain uses TRBV29-1 and TRBJ1-1; D possibly corresponds to TRBD1 (5 bases). The CDR3 runs to 14 residues. V gave up 3 bases and J gave up 1 base, with 12 bases separating them. CDR1 is SQVTM, CDR2 ANQGSEA, per germline. Written as DNA, the CDR3 is TGCAGCGTTGAGGTAGGGCAGGGGAACACTGAAGCTTTCTTT. Amino acid sequence: CSVEVGQGNTEAFF.

The V and J genes are TRBV11-3 and TRBJ1-1; possibly TRBD1 for D (5 bases). In germline, CDR1 is SGHNT, CDR2 YENEEA. This CDR3 contains 15 residues. V lost 5 bases and J lost 0, with 13 bases in between. The chain's CDR3 is CASSPRGDLNTEAFF. The CDR3 DNA is TGTGCCAGCAGCCCTAGGGGCGACCTGAACACTGAAGCTTTCTTT.

This clonotype appeared a few times. The J gene is TRBJ1-2, the V gene TRBV7-9; D not resolved. V was pared by 1 base and J by 7 bases, with 10 bases between. This CDR3 spans 13 amino acids. Germline V gene sequence: CDR1 SEHNR, CDR2 FQNEAQ (reference sequence). The CDR3 loop reads CASSLGLSPGYTF. In nucleotides, the CDR3 is TGTGCCAGCAGCTTAGGACTGTCTCCTGGCTACACCTTC.

This clonotype was counted at least ten times. This chain uses TRBV5-4 with TRBJ2-1; D is unclear. This CDR3 contains 12 residues. Germline V gene lookup returns CDR1 SGHNT and CDR2 YYREEE (reference sequence). The V gene lost 0 bases and the J gene lost 10 bases, with 8 bases spanning the gap. CDR3 coding DNA: TGTGCCAGCAGCTTGGACGGGCGGGAGCAGTTCTTC. Residues: CASSLDGREQFF.